The clone carrying this TCR beta chain appeared a few times. The data are from a study of T cells in Graves' hyperthyroidism and ophthalmopathy. The V end was cut by 1 base, the J end by 6 bases, with 10 bases between. The CDR3 has 14 amino acids. Germline-derived CDR1 and CDR2 are PRHDT and FYEKMQ (reference sequence). TCR beta CDR3 region amplification was performed from RNA transcripts. A first-round RT-PCR of the TCR CDR3 used the HTBI primer set. In TCRdb, the multiplex PCR reads were re-called with MiXCR into one record per CDR3 protein. Counted here are 250,000 to 300,000 distinct CDR3 sequences, about an eighth occurring once; the ten biggest clones make up 7.8%.

The material sequenced was blood. The chain is built from TRBV13 and TRBJ1-5; D gene ambiguous. The receptor's source is a woman in her 30s with Graves' hyperthyroidism that later progressed to Graves' ophthalmopathy. In DNA form, the CDR3 reads TGTGCCAGCAGCTTAGCGGGGTCCGGTCAGCCCCAGCATTTT. Residues: CASSLAGSGQPQHF.